This TCR beta chain was identified during a study of T cell repertoires in cytomegalovirus infection. Points from the study as a whole: The ex vivo response was dominated by HLA-C-restricted CMV-specific TCR beta clonotypes.

TCRdb re-called the reads with MiXCR, one entry per CDR3 protein. The table has just over 150,000 distinct CDR3 sequences, 20% to 25% seen once; the top ten hold approximately 11%. This clonotype was detected a few times. Its antigen is unknown. Sequenced sample: PBMCs. This receptor was identified in a human donor in good health (CMV status not recorded). Some clones in this sample may be carry-over from other donors' samples.

The CDR3 spells CASSSKTGATYEQYF. The CDR3 DNA sequence: TGTGCCAGCAGCTCGAAGACGGGGGCCACCTACGAGCAGTACTTC. The chain has TRBV5-4 and TRBJ2-7, with D perhaps given as TRBD1 or TRBD2 (6 bases each). Trimming took off 3 bases at V and 2 bases at J, with 15 bases between the two ends. The CDR3 length is 15 residues. CDR1 SGHNT and CDR2 YYREEE come from the germline V gene (reference sequence). Full variable domain (remainder filled in from reference TRBV5-4 and TRBJ2-7): ETGVTQSPTHLIKTRGQQVTLRCSSQSGHNTVSWYQQALGQGPQFIFQYYREEENGRGNFPPRFSGLQFPNYSSELNVNALELDDSALYLCASSSKTGATYEQYFGPGTRLTVT.